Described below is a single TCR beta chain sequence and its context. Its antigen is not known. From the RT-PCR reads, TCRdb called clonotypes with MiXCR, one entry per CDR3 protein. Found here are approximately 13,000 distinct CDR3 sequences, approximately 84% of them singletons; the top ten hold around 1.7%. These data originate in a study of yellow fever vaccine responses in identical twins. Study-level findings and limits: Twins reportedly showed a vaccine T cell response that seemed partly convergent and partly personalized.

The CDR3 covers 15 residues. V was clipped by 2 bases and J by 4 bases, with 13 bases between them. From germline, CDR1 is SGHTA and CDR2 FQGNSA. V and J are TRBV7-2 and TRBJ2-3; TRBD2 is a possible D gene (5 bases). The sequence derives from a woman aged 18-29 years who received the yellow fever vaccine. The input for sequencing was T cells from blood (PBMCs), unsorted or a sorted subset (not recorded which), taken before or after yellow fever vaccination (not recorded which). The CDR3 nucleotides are TGTGCCAGCAGCTTAAGCCGGGATTATGCAGATACGCAGTATTTT. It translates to CASSLSRDYADTQYF.